Many counts were recorded for the clone carrying this T cell receptor beta chain. The antigen is undetermined. The sample is drawn from a study of T cells after yellow fever vaccination. Looking at the study overall: For low cell numbers, libraries were made with SMART-Seq v4 Ultra Low Input.

The study, taken as a whole, reports: Re-detected after boosting: most primary clones, more than 95% of CD4 and about 90% of CD8. FACS-sorted repertoires could contain abundant clonotypes contaminating from the bulk population.

Trimming removed 3 bases from V and 1 base from J, with 13 bases in between. This CDR3 comprises 15 residues. From germline, CDR1 is SGHVS and CDR2 FNYEAQ. 5'RACE template switching added a universal primer site and UMIs to TCR cDNA. One entry per CDR3 protein results from TCRdb running MiXCR on the 5' RACE reads. Of 300,000 to 350,000 distinct CDR3 sequences in the sample, 3.5% to 4.5% were seen once. The rearrangement uses TRBV7-6 and TRBJ2-7; tentative D call: TRBD2 (5 bases). Sequences were derived from PBMCs, sampled 15 days after the yellow fever booster vaccination. The source is a man younger than 30 who received the YFV17D yellow fever vaccine. The chain's CDR3 is CASSFGRSGSYEQYF. The DNA for the CDR3 is TGTGCCAGCAGCTTTGGTCGGTCGGGATCCTACGAGCAGTACTTC.